This is a list of T cell receptor beta chains from one sample in a study of tumor and adjacent non-tumor tissue in lung cancer. TCRdb reprocessed the multiplex PCR reads via MiXCR and lists one record per CDR3 protein. The repertoire holds around 86,000 distinct CDR3 sequences, with roughly 72% as singletons. The source material was lung tumor tissue. These TCRs come from a woman between 35 and 50 years old with non-small cell lung cancer. Both conserved end residues are trimmed from each CDR3.

J gene: TRBJ1-6
V gene: TRBV11-2
CDR3 protein: ASSSTLVTNRSSPLH

J gene: TRBJ1-1
V gene: TRBV13
CDR3 protein: ASNPEAVNTEAF

J gene: TRBJ2-7
V gene: TRBV20-1
CDR3 protein: SARSGGPGVL

J gene: TRBJ1-5
V gene: TRBV10-1
CDR3 protein: TSSESGQPQH

J gene: TRBJ1-2
V gene: TRBV30
CDR3 protein: AWSAGQGAWGYT

J gene: TRBJ2-3
V gene: TRBV29-1
CDR3 protein: SVQGHRLQATDTQY

J gene: TRBJ1-1
V gene: TRBV29-1
CDR3 protein: SSSKGSNIEAS

J gene: TRBJ2-1
V gene: TRBV29-1
CDR3 protein: SAGGWGEQF

J gene: TRBJ1-2
V gene: TRBV29-1
CDR3 protein: SVGTGTKAYT

J gene: TRBJ2-1
V gene: TRBV7-8
CDR3 protein: ASSRLWGNEQF

J gene: TRBJ1-2
V gene: TRBV6-6
CDR3 protein: ASSSRDMGTGGHT

J gene: TRBJ1-1
V gene: TRBV28
CDR3 protein: ASSFGQTYSEAF

J gene: TRBJ2-1
V gene: TRBV29-1
CDR3 protein: SVDKGLALYNEQF

J gene: TRBJ2-1
V gene: TRBV6-2/TRBV6-3
CDR3 protein: ASSLTERQGSLGNEQF

J gene: TRBJ2-1
V gene: TRBV5-1
CDR3 protein: ASSLAPDGGNNEQF

J gene: TRBJ2-2
V gene: TRBV20-1
CDR3 protein: SDRELGCTGELF

J gene: TRBJ2-7
V gene: TRBV9
CDR3 protein: ASSPRVSHYEQY

J gene: TRBJ2-4
V gene: TRBV5-1
CDR3 protein: ASSGQSKNIQY

J gene: TRBJ2-3
V gene: TRBV11-2
CDR3 protein: ASSRTGTDSTEC

J gene: TRBJ2-7
V gene: TRBV29-1
CDR3 protein: SAGTSGIYEQY

J gene: TRBJ2-5
V gene: TRBV2
CDR3 protein: ASSGRHGTQY

J gene: TRBJ2-5
V gene: TRBV5-1
CDR3 protein: FSSLDRNGRETQY

J gene: TRBJ2-7
V gene: TRBV9
CDR3 protein: ASSASAGGSYEQY

J gene: TRBJ2-5
V gene: TRBV29-1
CDR3 protein: SVYTAVLRETQY

J gene: TRBJ2-7
V gene: TRBV11-3
CDR3 protein: AISSILDRGVHEQY

J gene: TRBJ1-3
V gene: TRBV4-1
CDR3 protein: ASNQVKGGRHSGNTIY

J gene: TRBJ2-2
V gene: TRBV5-1
CDR3 protein: ASSLGQRRNTGELF

J gene: TRBJ2-3
V gene: TRBV6-6
CDR3 protein: ANSSHSSTDTRY

J gene: TRBJ1-2
V gene: TRBV28
CDR3 protein: ACRRDRGYYGYT

J gene: TRBJ1-6
V gene: TRBV6-5
CDR3 protein: ASSYSPQGGSCNPPLH

J gene: TRBJ2-7
V gene: TRBV11-1
CDR3 protein: ASSPGPRTEQY

J gene: TRBJ2-7
V gene: TRBV20-1
CDR3 protein: SSKTGTGRAEQY

J gene: TRBJ2-6
V gene: TRBV30
CDR3 protein: VRTGSGANALT

J gene: TRBJ2-1
V gene: TRBV11-2
CDR3 protein: ACSISSLELEF

J gene: TRBJ2-7
V gene: TRBV6-5
CDR3 protein: TSRGQAWGEQN

J gene: TRBJ2-2
V gene: TRBV6-5
CDR3 protein: ASRYGRLTGDLF

J gene: TRBJ2-5
V gene: TRBV4-1
CDR3 protein: ASSQWRGETQY

J gene: TRBJ2-5
V gene: TRBV12-3/TRBV12-4
CDR3 protein: VSSLVGVQETQY

J gene: NA
V gene: TRBV11-2
CDR3 protein: ASCGDLGGRQPQY

J gene: TRBJ2-1
V gene: TRBV29-1
CDR3 protein: SVEGLAGTSYYNEQF

J gene: TRBJ2-2
V gene: TRBV11-2
CDR3 protein: ASSFHGELF

J gene: TRBJ2-1
V gene: TRBV11-1
CDR3 protein: ANSIGEGHEQF

J gene: TRBJ2-1
V gene: TRBV6-1
CDR3 protein: GGRSLAGFTEEQF

J gene: TRBJ2-7
V gene: TRBV11-2
CDR3 protein: ASRDTGVSYEQY

J gene: TRBJ1-4
V gene: TRBV28
CDR3 protein: ASRSSPERLF

J gene: TRBJ2-7
V gene: TRBV11-2
CDR3 protein: ASSPLGEQGYHEQY

J gene: TRBJ2-5
V gene: TRBV9
CDR3 protein: ASSVLAGGIQETQY

J gene: TRBJ2-3
V gene: TRBV10-1
CDR3 protein: VSSEYVGIAQY

J gene: TRBJ2-1
V gene: TRBV11-3
CDR3 protein: ASSLQVSRLAVGNEQF

J gene: TRBJ1-6
V gene: TRBV6-6
CDR3 protein: TSSRDMGREPLH

J gene: TRBJ2-1
V gene: TRBV11-3
CDR3 protein: ASSPEGTSWRNKQF